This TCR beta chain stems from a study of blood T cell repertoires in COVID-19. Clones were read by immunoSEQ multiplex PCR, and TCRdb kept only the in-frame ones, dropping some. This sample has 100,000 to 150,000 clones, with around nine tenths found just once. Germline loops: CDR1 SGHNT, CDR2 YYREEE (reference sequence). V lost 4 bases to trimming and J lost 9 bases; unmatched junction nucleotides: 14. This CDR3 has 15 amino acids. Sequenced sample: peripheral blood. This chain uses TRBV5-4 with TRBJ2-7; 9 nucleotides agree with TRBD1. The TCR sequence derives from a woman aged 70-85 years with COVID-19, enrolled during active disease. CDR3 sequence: CASSPRWDRESGQYF. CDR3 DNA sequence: TGTGCCAGCAGCCCGCGGTGGGACAGGGAAAGTGGGCAGTACTTC.